These 9 T cell receptor beta chains were sequenced from one sample in a study of OX40 agonist ivuxolimab in advanced cancers. Produced via immunoSEQ multiplex PCR; TCRdb's table is partial and in-frame only. This table holds approximately 59,000 clones, around 81% found once. The sample consisted of CD4+ or CD8+ T cells sorted from blood, taken in a trial of the OX40 agonist ivuxolimab. The receptors were gathered from an adult with an advanced solid tumor such as melanoma, head and neck, liver or kidney cancer.

The chain is built from TRBV28 and TRBJ1-6, with no clear D. The CDR3 spans 13 residues. Germline V gene lookup returns CDR1 MDHEN and CDR2 SYDVKM. Trimming took 6 bases from V and 14 from J, leaving 17 bases between them. CDR3 sequence reads: CASSPARVESLHF. The CDR3 DNA sequence: TGTGCCAGCAGCCCTGCGAGGGTTGAGTCCCTCCACTTT.

The V gene is TRBV28, the J gene TRBJ2-1, with 9 bases matching TRBD1. The germline gives CDR1 MDHEN, CDR2 SYDVKM. The trim removed 8 bases at V and 3 bases at J, leaving 5 bases unmatched. The CDR3 runs to 14 residues. The CDR3, as DNA: TGTGCCAGCCGTCCGGGACAGGGCTACAATGAGCAGTTCTTC. Its translation: CASRPGQGYNEQFF.

The V call is TRBV5-1, the J call TRBJ2-3; tentative D call: TRBD1 (6 bases). CDR1 is SGHRS, CDR2 YFSETQ, per germline. The CDR3 extends over 14 amino acids. V lost 1 base and J lost 2, with 8 bases in between. The CDR3 bases are TGCGCCAGCAGCTTGACAGGGACCACAGATACGCAGTATTTT. Translating it yields CASSLTGTTDTQYF.

The chain carries TRBV21-1 and TRBJ2-1; TRBD1, the table's D call, lacks a check against the DNA. TRBV21-1 is flagged as a pseudogene. CDR3 size: 15 residues. CDR3: CASRNPGQRDNEQFF. CDR3 nucleotides: TGTGCCAGCCGCAACCCGGGACAGAGAGACAATGAGCAGTTCTTC.

This rearrangement joins TRBV6-5 to TRBJ2-3, with a tentative D call TRBD1 (6 bases). Germline CDR1 is MNHEY and CDR2 is SVGAGI. CDR3 size: 15 residues. Deletions cut 5 bases from V and 5 bases from J, with 17 bases between. The CDR3 nucleotides are TGTGCCAGCAGTCCCTGGAGACAGGTCCTAGATACGCAGTATTTT. Residues: CASSPWRQVLDTQYF.

The chain has TRBV7-9 and TRBJ2-7; D might be TRBD2 (6 bases). The CDR3 runs to 15 residues. Germline V gives CDR1 SEHNR, CDR2 FQNEAQ (reference sequence). Trimming shortened V by 6 bases and J by 2 bases, and 17 bases separated the two germline ends. CDR3 DNA: TGTGCCAGCAGTTCTAATCCGGGACTGGCCTACGAGCAGTACTTC. Protein product: CASSSNPGLAYEQYF.

The CDR3 protein is CASSLDGGPYNEQFF. CDR3 sequence (DNA): TGTGCCAGCAGCTTGGACGGAGGCCCCTACAATGAGCAGTTCTTC. This chain joins TRBV7-6 and TRBJ2-1; weak D call: TRBD2 (5 bases). The length of the CDR3 is 15 residues. Germline loops: CDR1 SGHVS, CDR2 FNYEAQ. The V and J ends lost 3 bases and 2 bases respectively, with 11 bases between them.

The chain uses TRBV6-1 and TRBJ1-2; maybe TRBD1 (6 bases). Germline V gene lookup returns CDR1 MNHNS and CDR2 SASEGT. Trimming left V 7 bases short and J 8 bases short, with 23 bases between. CDR3 size: 15 residues. For the CDR3, the DNA is TGTGCCAGCACTCCCGCCGAGGGGGGCCCCGCAGGCTACACCTTC. This encodes CASTPAEGGPAGYTF.

This chain joins TRBV7-8 and TRBJ2-7, with 8 bases fitting TRBD1. CDR1 is SGHVS, CDR2 FQNEAQ, per germline. The CDR3 covers 14 residues. Trimming cost V 1 base and J 3 bases; bases outside gene matches: 2. DNA for the CDR3: TGTGCCAGCAGCTTAGGGACAGGGCTCTACGAGCAGTACTTC. The encoded protein is CASSLGTGLYEQYF.